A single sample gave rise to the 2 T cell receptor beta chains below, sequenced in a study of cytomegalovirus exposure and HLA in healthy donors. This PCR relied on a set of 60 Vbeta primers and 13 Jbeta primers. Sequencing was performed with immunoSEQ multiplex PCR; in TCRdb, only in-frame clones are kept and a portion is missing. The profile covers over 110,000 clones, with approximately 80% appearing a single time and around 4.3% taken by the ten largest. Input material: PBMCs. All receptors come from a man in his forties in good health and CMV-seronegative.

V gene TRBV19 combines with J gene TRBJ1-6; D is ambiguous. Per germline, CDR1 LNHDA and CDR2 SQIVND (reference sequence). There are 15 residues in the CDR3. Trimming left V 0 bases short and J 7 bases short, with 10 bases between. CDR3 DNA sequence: TGTGCCAGTAGTATAGAACAGCTCGTGAATTCACCCCTCCACTTT. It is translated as CASSIEQLVNSPLHF.

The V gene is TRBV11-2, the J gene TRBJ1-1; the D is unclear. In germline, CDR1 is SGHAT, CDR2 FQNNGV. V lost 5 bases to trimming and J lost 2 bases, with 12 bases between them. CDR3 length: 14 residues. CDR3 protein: CASSPQRVNTEAFF. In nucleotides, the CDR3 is TGTGCCAGCAGCCCTCAGAGGGTAAACACTGAAGCTTTCTTT.